A single sample is the source of the 2 T cell receptor beta chains below, sequenced in a study of cytomegalovirus exposure and HLA in healthy donors. The study ran its PCR with 60 Vbeta and 13 Jbeta primers. Libraries were prepared by immunoSEQ multiplex PCR; TCRdb keeps only in-frame clonotypes and omits some of them. The sample shows over 150,000 clones, roughly 84% of them seen only once. The specimen was PBMCs. The receptors were sampled from a boy younger than 10 in good health and CMV-seronegative.

As concerns this clone: The identical CDR3 is also encoded by other nucleotide sequences in the sample. This chain uses TRBV19 with TRBJ2-5, with D hard to call. Germline CDR1 reads LNHDA; CDR2 reads SQIVND (reference sequence). V was shortened by 3 bases and J by 4 bases, with 6 bases between the two germline ends. The length of the CDR3 is 12 residues. For the CDR3, the DNA is TGTGCCAGTAGTATTGCCGGAGAGACCCAGTACTTC. It specifies CASSIAGETQYF.

In its sample, this clone was seen a few times. This rearrangement joins TRBV5-1 to TRBJ2-7; 8 bases line up with TRBD1. V lost 2 bases to trimming and J lost 3 bases; unmatched junction nucleotides: 13. CDR3 length: 17 residues. Germline lookup yields CDR1 SGHRS and CDR2 YFSETQ. In DNA, the CDR3 is TGCGCCAGCAGCTTAGGACAGGGTCCCTCGGGTGGCTACGAGCAGTACTTC. Its translation: CASSLGQGPSGGYEQYF.